This TCR beta chain was profiled in a study of T-cell reconstitution after alpha-beta-depleted transplantation in children. Study-level findings and limits: About two months after transplant, alpha-beta T cells reportedly came from several hundred expanded graft clones. Surviving recipient T cells and intrathymic progenitors accounted for some patients' high TCRbeta diversity at day 60. T-cell counts and diversity at one year post-transplant came mainly from newly produced T cells.

V gave up 0 bases and J gave up 6 bases; unmatched junction bases: 6. This CDR3 region has 16 residues. Germline V gene data show CDR1 as LGHNA and CDR2 as YNFKEQ. In its sample, this clonotype was seen many times. What it binds is unknown. Unique molecular identifiers were used in preparing the TCRbeta library. TCRdb reanalysed the PCR reads using MiXCR and keeps one entry per CDR3 protein. Of more than 400,000 distinct CDR3 sequences listed, more than 9.5% were seen once; the top ten hold 13% to 15%. The sequence was collected from a female patient aged 2-10 years who had a stem cell transplant for aplastic anemia, so the T cells may come from the graft donor. The sample was PBMCs, mostly from graft donor cells, taken 180 days after TCRalphabeta/CD19-depleted stem cell transplant. V is TRBV4-2 and J is TRBJ2-1; TRBD2 matches at 9 bases. This CDR3 reads CASSQEGTSSPNEQFF. CDR3 in DNA: TGTGCCAGCAGCCAAGAAGGGACTAGCAGTCCCAATGAGCAGTTCTTC.